These T cell receptor beta chains were read from a single sample in a study of T cell responses to AZD1222 COVID-19 vaccine. TCRdb's copy holds only in-frame clones and misses some; the assay was immunoSEQ multiplex PCR. The table has 150,000 to 200,000 clones, less than 95% seen once. This specimen consisted of peripheral blood, obtained 28 days after the second AZD1222 dose. Receptors were obtained from an adult who received the AZD1222 COVID-19 vaccine. Both conserved end residues are part of each CDR3. The D gene is left open where the match is weak.

>TRBV28|TRBJ1-2|TRBD1|14
TGTGCCAGCAGGCGGACAGGGGGTAGCTATGGCTACACCTTC
CASRRTGGSYGYTF
>TRBV4-1|TRBJ2-1|NA|13
TGCGCCAGCAGCCAAGTGTCTGGCAATGAGCAGTTCTTC
CASSQVSGNEQFF
>TRBV5-1|TRBJ2-7|TRBD1|13
TGCGCCACTCGGGGACAGGGTGTCGACGAGCAGTACTTC
CATRGQGVDEQYF
>TRBV11-3|TRBJ2-2|TRBD2|14
TGTGCCAGCAGCTTGCGGGGGGTAACCGGGGAGCTGTTTTTT
CASSLRGVTGELFF
>TRBV6-6|TRBJ1-1|NA|13
TGTGCCAGCAGTCGTGAGGGCTACACTGAAGCTTTCTTT
CASSREGYTEAFF
>TRBV6-6|TRBJ2-3|TRBD1|16
TGTGCCAGCAGCCAACCCCTCGGACAGGGTGCAGATACGCAGTATTTT
CASSQPLGQGADTQYF
>TRBV30|TRBJ2-5|NA|13
TGTGCCTGGAGTGTTAGGCGCCAAGAGACCCAGTACTTC
CAWSVRRQETQYF
>TRBV2|TRBJ2-4|NA|15
TGTGCCAGCAGGGCAGAAACCTTAGCCAAAAACATTCAGTACTTC
CASRAETLAKNIQYF
>TRBV28|TRBJ2-2|TRBD1|17
TGTGCCAGCATCCCTGACCCGGGACAGGGGAACACCGGGGAGCTGTTTTTT
CASIPDPGQGNTGELFF
>TRBV24-1|TRBJ2-1|NA|13
TGTGCCACCAGTGATAATATGAGCAATGAGCAGTTCTTC
CATSDNMSNEQFF